These 4 T cell receptor beta chains were all obtained from the same sample, sequenced in a study of CD8 T cells in Susac syndrome. Reverse transcription of roughly 0.45 to 1 ug RNA was carried out with random hexamers. Using its own MiXCR run on the immunoSEQ multiplex PCR reads, TCRdb lists one record per CDR3 protein. The sample has some 80,000 distinct CDR3 sequences; just under 95% are singletons. Source material: CD8+ T cells from PBMCs. The receptors derive from a human donor in good health.

The genes are TRBV4-1 and TRBJ2-2; 8 bases fit TRBD1. The CDR3 has 18 amino acids. Trimming took 3 bases from V and 7 from J; bases not matched to a gene: 16. Germline V gene sequence: CDR1 MGHRA, CDR2 YSYEKL. In DNA, the CDR3 is TGCGCCAGCAGCCAGGAAGCTTCGGGACAGGTTTGGTACGGGGAGCTGTTTTTT. Its protein is CASSQEASGQVWYGELFF.

The chain has TRBV29-1 and TRBJ2-1, with D possibly being TRBD1 (6 bases). V lost 4 bases to trimming and J lost 7 bases, with 17 bases between them. Per the germline V gene, CDR1 is SQVTM and CDR2 is ANQGSEA. The length of the CDR3 is 14 residues. CDR3 sequence (DNA): TGCAGCGTTGCGATTGGACAGTATGGGAATGAGCAGTTCTTC. Encoded protein: CSVAIGQYGNEQFF.

This rearrangement joins TRBV3-1 to TRBJ1-2; 7 nucleotides align to TRBD1. Germline trimming cut 4 bases from V and 0 bases from J; bases unmatched to any gene: 8. Looked up from germline, CDR1 is LGHDT and CDR2 is YNNKEL (reference sequence). The CDR3 sequence is 16 residues long. The CDR3 sequence: CASSRRDSRANYGYTF. In DNA form, the CDR3 reads TGTGCCAGCAGCCGCCGGGACAGCCGAGCTAACTATGGCTACACCTTC. Variable domain in full (rest from reference TRBV3-1 and TRBJ1-2): DTAVSQTPKYLVTQMGNDKSIKCEQNLGHDTMYWYKQDSKKFLKIMFSYNNKELIINETVPNRFSPKSPDKAHLNLHINSLELGDSAVYFCASSRRDSRANYGYTFGSGTRLTVV.

This clonotype is a singleton in its sample. This sequence joins TRBV7-2 and TRBJ1-5; TRBD1 might be the D (5 bases). Trimming stripped 5 bases from V and 5 bases from J, with 22 bases between. This CDR3 region has 17 residues. CDR1 is SGHTA and CDR2 is FQGNSA in the germline V gene. The CDR3 sequence is CASSRSGASLGHQPQHF. In nucleotides, the CDR3 is TGTGCCAGCAGCCGCAGCGGGGCATCCTTGGGGCATCAGCCCCAGCATTTT. The full variable domain, rest sourced from reference TRBV7-2 and TRBJ1-5, is GAGVSQSPSNKVTEKGKDVELRCDPISGHTALYWYRQSLGQGLEFLIYFQGNSAPDKSGLPSDRFSAERTGGSVSTLTIQRTQQEDSAVYLCASSRSGASLGHQPQHFGDGTRLSIL.